Below, one TCR beta chain is given with its context. The data are from a study of immune cell composition in non-small cell lung cancer. CDR3 length: 15 amino acids. The germline V and J ends were trimmed by 1 base and 4 bases, with 11 bases remaining between them. Germline lookup yields CDR1 SEHNR and CDR2 FQNEAQ (reference sequence). This table comes from immunoSEQ multiplex PCR, and its TCRdb copy is limited to in-frame clones, with some not included. The sample lists around 5,000 clones; 88% were seen once. Normal lung was taken at the farthest possible site, at least 3 cm from tumour. The sequenced sample was non-adjacent lung tissue. The TCR was taken from a human donor with non-small cell lung cancer. Some clones in this sample may be carry-over from other donors' samples. The V and J genes are TRBV7-9 and TRBJ1-3; D not certain. The CDR3 DNA sequence: TGTGCCAGCAGCTTAGGCCCTGCGCTCGGAAACACCATATATTTT. As protein: CASSLGPALGNTIYF.